This TCR beta chain was captured in a study of shared clonotypes between healthy human individuals. Generated by immunoSEQ multiplex PCR, the TCRdb table keeps only in-frame clones and is missing some. Of about 2.3 million clones detected, 80% to 95% appear once; the ten largest clones hold roughly 0.36%. This clone was found once. Its target is unknown. General study points: Rarefaction curves obtained for sorted subsets showed sequencing incomplete despite large depth. Generation probabilities were higher for clonotypes shared across all four sorted-subset donors than for unshared ones.

Germline V lookup: CDR1 SGDLS, CDR2 YYNGEE. The V and J ends lost 5 bases and 3 bases respectively, with 13 bases between them. This CDR3 has 14 amino acids. This clonotype was sampled from a man aged 18 to 29 in good health. Some clones in this sample may be carry-over from other donors' samples. The genes are TRBV9 and TRBJ2-3; D is ambiguous. Sequenced: naive CD4+ T cells from PBMCs. Described subset: CD45RA+ positively selected. CDR3 bases: TGTGCCAGCAGTGACCAATTAGGGACAGATACGCAGTATTTT. Amino acids: CASSDQLGTDTQYF.